This TCR beta chain was sequenced for a study of T cell responses to AZD1222 COVID-19 vaccine. Generated by immunoSEQ multiplex PCR, the TCRdb table keeps only in-frame clones and is missing some. Among approximately 50,000 clones listed, just over 85% were seen once. Findings and limits, study-wide: Only five or six individuals given AZD1222 were seropositive at baseline.

In regard to this clone: The target antigen is unknown.

The CDR3 is 12 residues long. CDR1 is SGHRS and CDR2 is YFSETQ in the germline V gene. V shed 4 bases, J shed 10 bases, and the junction held 2 bases outside the gene matches. The chain recombines TRBV5-1 with TRBJ1-4; 9 bases are a match to TRBD1. The receptor's source is an adult who received the AZD1222 COVID-19 vaccine. Sample: peripheral blood, taken 28 days after the second AZD1222 dose. This CDR3 is CASSEDRGKLFF. The CDR3 nucleotides read TGCGCCAGCAGCGAGGACAGGGGAAAACTGTTTTTT.